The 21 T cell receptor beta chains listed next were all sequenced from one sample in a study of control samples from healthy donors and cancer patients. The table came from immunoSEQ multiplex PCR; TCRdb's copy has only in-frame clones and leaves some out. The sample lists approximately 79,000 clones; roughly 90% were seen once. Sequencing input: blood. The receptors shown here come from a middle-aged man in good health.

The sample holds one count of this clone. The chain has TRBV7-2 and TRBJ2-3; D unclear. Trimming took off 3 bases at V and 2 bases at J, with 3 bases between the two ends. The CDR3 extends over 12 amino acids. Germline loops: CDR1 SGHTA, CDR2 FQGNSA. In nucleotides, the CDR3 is TGTGCCAGCAGCTTTCTCACAGATACGCAGTATTTT. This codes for CASSFLTDTQYF.

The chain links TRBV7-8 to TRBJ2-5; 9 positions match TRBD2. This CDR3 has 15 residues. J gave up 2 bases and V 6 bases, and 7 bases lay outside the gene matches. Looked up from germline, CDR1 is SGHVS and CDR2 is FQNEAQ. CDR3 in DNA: TGTGCCAGCAGACAACGCACTAGCGGGCAAGAGACCCAGTACTTC. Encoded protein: CASRQRTSGQETQYF.

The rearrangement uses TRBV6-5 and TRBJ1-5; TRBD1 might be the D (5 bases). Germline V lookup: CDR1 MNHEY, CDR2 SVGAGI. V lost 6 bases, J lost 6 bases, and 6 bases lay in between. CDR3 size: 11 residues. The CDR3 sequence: CASRRGQPQHF. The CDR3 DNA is TGTGCCAGCAGGAGGGGTCAGCCCCAGCATTTT.

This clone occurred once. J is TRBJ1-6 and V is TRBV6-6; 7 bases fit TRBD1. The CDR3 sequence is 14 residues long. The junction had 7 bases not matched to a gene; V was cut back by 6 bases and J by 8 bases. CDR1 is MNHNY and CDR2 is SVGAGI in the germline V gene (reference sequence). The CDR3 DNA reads TGTGCCAGCAGAAGGACAGGCCTAGATTCACCCCTCCACTTT. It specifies CASRRTGLDSPLHF.

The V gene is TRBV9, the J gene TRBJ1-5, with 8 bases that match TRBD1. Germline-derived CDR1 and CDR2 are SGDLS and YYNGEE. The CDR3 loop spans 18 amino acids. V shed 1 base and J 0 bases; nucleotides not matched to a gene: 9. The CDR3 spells CASSVMGQDLYSNQPQHF. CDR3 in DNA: TGTGCCAGCAGCGTAATGGGACAGGACCTTTATAGCAATCAGCCCCAGCATTTT.

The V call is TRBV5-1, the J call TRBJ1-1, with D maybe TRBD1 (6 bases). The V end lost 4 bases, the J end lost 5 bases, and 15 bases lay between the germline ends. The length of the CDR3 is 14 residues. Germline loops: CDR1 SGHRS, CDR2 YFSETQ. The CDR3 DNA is TGCGCCAGCAGCATAGAGGGAAGGGGGACTGAAGCTTTCTTT. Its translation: CASSIEGRGTEAFF.

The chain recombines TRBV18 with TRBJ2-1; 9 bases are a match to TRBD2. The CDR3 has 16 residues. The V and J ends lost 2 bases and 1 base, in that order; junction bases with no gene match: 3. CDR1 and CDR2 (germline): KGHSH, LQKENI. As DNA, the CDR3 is TGTGCCAGCTCACCAAGTACTAGCGGGTCCTACAATGAGCAGTTCTTC. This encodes CASSPSTSGSYNEQFF. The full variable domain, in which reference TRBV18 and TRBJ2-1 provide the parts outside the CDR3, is NAGVMQNPRHLVRRRGQEARLRCSPMKGHSHVYWYRQLPEEGLKFMVYLQKENIIDESGMPKERFSAEFPKEGPSILRIQQVVRGDSAAYFCASSPSTSGSYNEQFFGPGTRLTVL.

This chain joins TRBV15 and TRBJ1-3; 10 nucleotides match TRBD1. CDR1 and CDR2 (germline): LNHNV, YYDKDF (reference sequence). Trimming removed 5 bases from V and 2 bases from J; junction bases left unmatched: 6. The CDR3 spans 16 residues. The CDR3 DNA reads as TGTGCCACCAGCCCCGGGACAGGGGACGCTGGAAACACCATATATTTT. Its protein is CATSPGTGDAGNTIYF.

The CDR3 sequence is CASSRGGGHEKLFF. The CDR3 DNA reads as TGTGCCAGCAGCCGAGGAGGGGGCCATGAAAAACTGTTTTTT. The chain uses TRBV3-1 (or the pseudogene TRBV3-2) and TRBJ1-4, with 7 bases fitting TRBD1. The V segment lost 4 bases and the J segment 6 bases; nucleotides outside the gene matches: 5. This CDR3 region has 14 residues. The germline V gene encodes CDR1 LGHDT and CDR2 YNNKEL (reference sequence).

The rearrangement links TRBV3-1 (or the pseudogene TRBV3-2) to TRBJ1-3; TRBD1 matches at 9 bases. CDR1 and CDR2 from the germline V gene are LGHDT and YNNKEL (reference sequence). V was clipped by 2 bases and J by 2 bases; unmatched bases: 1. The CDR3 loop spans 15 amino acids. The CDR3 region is CASSQRDRAGNTIYF. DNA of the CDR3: TGTGCCAGCAGCCAAAGGGACAGGGCTGGAAACACCATATATTTT.

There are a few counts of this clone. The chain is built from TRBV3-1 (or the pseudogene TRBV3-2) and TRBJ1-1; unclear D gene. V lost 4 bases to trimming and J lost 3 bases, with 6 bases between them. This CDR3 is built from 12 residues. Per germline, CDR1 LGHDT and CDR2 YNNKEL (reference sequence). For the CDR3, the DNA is TGTGCCAGCAGCCCCCCTGACACTGAAGCTTTCTTT. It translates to CASSPPDTEAFF.

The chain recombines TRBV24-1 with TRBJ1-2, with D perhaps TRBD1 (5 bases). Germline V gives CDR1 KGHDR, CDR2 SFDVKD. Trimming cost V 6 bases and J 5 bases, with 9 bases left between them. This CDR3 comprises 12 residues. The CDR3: CATSKDIYGYTF. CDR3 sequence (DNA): TGTGCCACCAGTAAGGACATTTATGGCTACACCTTC.

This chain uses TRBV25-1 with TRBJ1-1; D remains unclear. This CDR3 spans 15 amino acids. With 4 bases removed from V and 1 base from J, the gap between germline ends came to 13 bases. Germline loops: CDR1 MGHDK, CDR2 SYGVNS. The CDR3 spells CASSAGGPRNTEAFF. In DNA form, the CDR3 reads TGTGCCAGCAGTGCCGGAGGACCGAGGAACACTGAAGCTTTCTTT.

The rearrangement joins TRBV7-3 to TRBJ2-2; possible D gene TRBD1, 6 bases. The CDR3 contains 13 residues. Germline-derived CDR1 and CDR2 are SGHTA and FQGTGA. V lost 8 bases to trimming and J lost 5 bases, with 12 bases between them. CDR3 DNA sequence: TGTGCCAGCGGGGGCCCTACGACCGGGGAGCTGTTTTTT. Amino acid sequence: CASGGPTTGELFF.

CDR3 DNA: TGCGCCAGCAGCTTTTTCGCCGCGGCTCCCCACGAGCAGTACTTC. It specifies CASSFFAAAPHEQYF. The chain joins TRBV5-1 to TRBJ2-7; D remains ambiguous. Trimming left V 2 bases short and J 5 bases short, with 17 bases between. CDR1 is SGHRS, CDR2 YFSETQ, per germline. The CDR3 has 15 amino acids.

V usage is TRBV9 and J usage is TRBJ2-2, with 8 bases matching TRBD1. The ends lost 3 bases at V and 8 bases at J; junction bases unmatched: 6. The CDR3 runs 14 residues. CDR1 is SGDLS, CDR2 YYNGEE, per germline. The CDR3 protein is CASSGTGTKGELFF. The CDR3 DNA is TGTGCCAGCAGCGGGACAGGGACAAAGGGGGAGCTGTTTTTT.

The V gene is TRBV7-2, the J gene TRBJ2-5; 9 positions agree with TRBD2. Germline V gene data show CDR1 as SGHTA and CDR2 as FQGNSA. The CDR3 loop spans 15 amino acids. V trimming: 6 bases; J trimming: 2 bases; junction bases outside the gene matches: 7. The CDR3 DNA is TGTGCCAGCAGGTTGCGGGGGGGCGGGCAAGAGACCCAGTACTTC. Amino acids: CASRLRGGGQETQYF.

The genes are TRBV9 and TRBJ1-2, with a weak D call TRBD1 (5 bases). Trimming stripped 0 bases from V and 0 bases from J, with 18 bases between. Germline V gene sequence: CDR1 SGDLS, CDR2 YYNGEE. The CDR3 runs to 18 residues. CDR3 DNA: TGTGCCAGCAGCGTAGGTTATTCAGGGACCCAATCTAACTATGGCTACACCTTC. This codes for CASSVGYSGTQSNYGYTF.

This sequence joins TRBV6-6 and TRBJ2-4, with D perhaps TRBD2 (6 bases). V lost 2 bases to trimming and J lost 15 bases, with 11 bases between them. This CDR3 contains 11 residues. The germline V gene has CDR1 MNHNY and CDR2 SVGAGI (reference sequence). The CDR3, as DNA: TGTGCCAGCAGTTACCGGGGGTCGGGGTACTTC. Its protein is CASSYRGSGYF.

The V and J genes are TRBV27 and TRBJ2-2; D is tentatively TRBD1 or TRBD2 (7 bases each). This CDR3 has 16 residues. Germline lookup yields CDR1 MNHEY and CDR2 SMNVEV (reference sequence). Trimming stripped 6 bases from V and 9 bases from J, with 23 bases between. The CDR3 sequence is CASRPQTGWDYRELFF. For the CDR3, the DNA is TGTGCCAGCAGACCTCAGACAGGGTGGGACTATAGGGAGCTGTTTTTT.

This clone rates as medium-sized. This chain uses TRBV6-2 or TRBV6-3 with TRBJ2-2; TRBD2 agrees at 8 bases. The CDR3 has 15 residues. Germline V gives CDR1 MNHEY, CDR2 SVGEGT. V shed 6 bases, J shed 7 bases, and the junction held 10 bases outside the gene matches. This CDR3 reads CASSPPRRGDGELFF. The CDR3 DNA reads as TGTGCCAGCAGCCCCCCACGGCGGGGGGACGGGGAGCTGTTTTTT.